This section outlines one T cell receptor (beta chain) sequence together with its context. Its target antigen remains unknown. Base qualities are not recorded, but no much larger clone differs from it by a single base. Systemically healthy Caucasian individuals from Russia, over 30 in total and aged about 6 to 100 years, were included as donors. About 10 milliliters of peripheral blood were collected from each donor into EDTA-treated Vacutainer tubes. Ficoll-Paque density-gradient centrifugation was used to isolate PBMCs, with at least 7 million per sample. Trizol reagent was used to extract total RNA from PBMCs, with at least 6 micrograms per sample. Naive CD45RAhigh/CD27high T cell percentages were measured by flow cytometry on a PBMC aliquot from every donor. V loses 1 base, J loses 4 bases, and the germline ends lie 14 bases apart. The CDR3 has 15 amino acids, counting the end cysteine and phenylalanine. The DNA shown is the 45-base CDR3, in frame from base 1. Sequences SGDLS (CDR1) and YYNGEE (CDR2) are obtained from the germline V gene.

The data derive from a study of blood T cells in healthy people across ages (dated by TCRdb to about 2015). Regarding the research as a whole: In model experiments, roughly one uniquely barcoded TCR beta cDNA molecule per two T cells was captured by template switching. The study measured age-related changes in TCR beta repertoire diversity using deep sequencing normalized with unique cDNA molecular identifiers. The donors were split into four age groups: young (average approximately 16 years), middle-aged (around 40), aged (roughly 68) and long-lived (more than 80). To avoid experimental bias, donors of different ages were randomly spread across the sequencing lanes. Using the same blood draw, the study looked at two additional independent replicas of 1 million unique cDNA reads for two donors, one aged 18 to 30 and the other aged 80 or older.

Libraries were made using 5' RACE. A second PCR of roughly 6 to 11 cycles was performed with a sample-barcoded 5' primer and a J-beta primer mix. A template-switch 5' adaptor carrying 12 random nucleotides introduced a unique molecular identifier onto each TCR beta cDNA molecule. At least 2.5 million CDR3-containing paired-end reads were obtained from each sample. First-strand cDNA was synthesized from all RNA with the Mint cDNA synthesis kit, primed by a TRBC-specific oligonucleotide. Following uracil-DNA glycosylase treatment, a first 18-cycle PCR with universal primers M1SS and BC2_uni_R was performed on all cDNA. The paper's processing steps were these. Normalization of each sample was performed by random selection of 1 million high-quality reads, each carrying a distinct molecular identifier. Instead of being binned into consensus sequences, reads with shared molecular identifiers were discarded. CDR3 identification, clonotype clustering and error correction used MiTCR with a Q25 quality threshold and the strictest error-elimination algorithm. A nonparametric unseen species model using Euler transformation provided a lower-bound estimate of total TCR beta diversity. The public reads were reprocessed in TCRdb via fastp at Q25 and MiXCR, keeping in-frame beta chains. Each CDR3 protein gets just one entry, which takes the most common genes and DNA from the rows behind it. These V and J calls derive from TCRdb rather than the authors' analysis. The sample profile shows some 1.8 million distinct CDR3 sequences; around 42% of them were found once. The ten largest clonotypes hold approximately 22% of the sample.

What the study reported, not specific to this receptor: Donor CMV infection status was unknown, potentially confounding age-related changes in expanded clonotypes. Compared with the aged group, more naive CD4+ T cells, fewer expanded clones and increased TCR diversity were shown by the long-lived group, suggesting age selection. Estimates of total diversity based on one million sequenced T cells were regarded as lower bounds and as underestimates. As age increased, observed TCR beta diversity per million T cells dropped in a roughly linear way, and a significant reduction was already evident by age roughly 36. Observed TCR beta diversity correlated strongly with the percentage of naive T cells measured by flow cytometry. Bulk unsorted PBMC profiling prevented conclusive comparison of naive and antigen-experienced compartments.

The TCR comes from a human donor in good health. The V and J genes are TRBV9 and TRBJ1-2; the D gene is perhaps TRBD1, on 5 matching bases. Sequencing used blood. The CDR3 reads CASSVNRGTSYGYTF. The DNA sequence is TGTGCCAGCAGCGTAAACCGGGGGACTAGCTATGGCTACACCTTC.